The T cell receptor (beta chain) under discussion was sequenced for a study of blood T cell repertoires in COVID-19. The overall study: The United States, Italy and Spain supplied acute and convalescent COVID-19 samples. T cells, B-cell-depleted T cells, or PBMCs supplied cDNA or gDNA.

This clone was seen just once. In the study's own analysis: Scientists estimated how many nucleated cells there were by amplifying reference gene primers. Profiled with immunoSEQ multiplex PCR; TCRdb holds only in-frame clones, not every one. V and J calls and clone size are those listed in that table; D and trimming were worked out from the DNA. In the table there are under 40,000 clones, roughly 94% of which are singletons. Germline CDR1 is SGHNT and CDR2 is YYREEE (reference sequence). CDR3 length equals 15 residues. Unmatched junction bases numbered 7, after V lost 4 bases and J lost 8 bases. This clonotype originated in a human donor with active COVID-19. The donor label of this sample is uncertain. The chain is built from TRBV5-4 and TRBJ2-1; 12 nucleotides match TRBD1. The sample consisted of peripheral blood. The chain's CDR3 is CASSPPGQGAYEQFF. CDR3 sequence (DNA): TGTGCCAGCAGCCCTCCGGGACAGGGGGCATATGAGCAGTTCTTC.